What follows are 20 T cell receptor beta chains derived from one specimen sequenced in a study of T cell changes during pregnancy in multiple sclerosis. Assay used: immunoSEQ multiplex PCR; TCRdb lists only in-frame clones, some missing. The table includes about 69,000 clones, approximately 92% detected once. Sequencing used peripheral blood, obtained in the third trimester of pregnancy. Source of these receptors: a female donor in good health, enrolled as a control in a pregnancy study.

This clone was recorded only once. This sequence joins TRBV4-1 and TRBJ1-4, with D hard to call. V lost 2 bases to trimming and J lost 3 bases, with 10 bases between them. The germline V gene encodes CDR1 MGHRA and CDR2 YSYEKL. The CDR3 consists of 15 residues. CDR3 amino acids: CASSQPGAPNEKLFF. The CDR3 coding sequence is TGCGCCAGCAGCCAACCCGGTGCCCCTAATGAAAAACTGTTTTTT.

The CDR3 loop is CATSTRTGADYEQYF. CDR3 coding DNA: TGTGCCACCAGCACCAGGACAGGGGCGGACTACGAGCAGTACTTC. This chain links TRBV15 with TRBJ2-7; 9 bases fit TRBD1. This CDR3 is built from 15 residues. V lost 4 bases to trimming and J lost 3 bases; unmatched junction nucleotides: 7. The germline V gene has CDR1 LNHNV and CDR2 YYDKDF (reference sequence). Looking up the rest from reference TRBV15 and TRBJ2-7 gives the full variable domain: DAMVIQNPRYQVTQFGKPVTLSCSQTLNHNVMYWYQQKSSQAPKLLFHYYDKDFNNEADTPDNFQSRRPNTSFCFLDIRSPGLGDTAMYLCATSTRTGADYEQYFGPGTRLTVT.

The chain has TRBV7-3 and TRBJ2-7, with TRBD2 as a possible D gene (6 bases). CDR3 size: 15 residues. Deletions cut 2 bases from V and 0 bases from J, with 11 bases between. CDR1 and CDR2 (germline): SGHTA, FQGTGA. DNA of the CDR3: TGTGCCAGCAGCTTAGATCGGGAGACCTCCTACGAGCAGTACTTC. As protein: CASSLDRETSYEQYF. Using reference TRBV7-3 and TRBJ2-7 for the parts outside the CDR3, the full variable domain is GAGVSQTPSNKVTEKGKYVELRCDPISGHTALYWYRQSLGQGPEFLIYFQGTGAADDSGLPNDRFFAVRPEGSVSTLKIQRTERGDSAVYLCASSLDRETSYEQYFGPGTRLTVT.

The rearrangement uses TRBV19 and TRBJ2-4; D is possibly TRBD2 (5 bases). Between the trimmed V and J ends, which lost 9 bases and 2 bases, there was a span of 11 bases. The CDR3 is 13 amino acids. CDR1 is LNHDA and CDR2 is SQIVND in the germline V gene (reference sequence). CDR3 protein: CASRGMTKNIQYF. CDR3 sequence (DNA): TGTGCCAGCCGGGGAATGACCAAAAACATTCAGTACTTC.

As for this clone: Its ends do not fully match the called genes, so a read error is possible. The chain employs TRBV27 and TRBJ1-1; D uncertain. Germline lookup yields CDR1 MNHEY and CDR2 SMNVEV (reference sequence). CDR3 length: 13 amino acids. CDR3: CASSLVPLGDLSF. The CDR3, as DNA: TGTGCCAGCAGTTTGGTACCTCTAGGAGACCTTTCTTTT.

V and J are TRBV6-5 and TRBJ1-2, with D perhaps TRBD1 (5 bases). The CDR3 runs 16 residues. Looked up from germline, CDR1 is MNHEY and CDR2 is SVGAGI. Between the trimmed V and J ends, which lost 0 bases and 4 bases, there was a span of 15 bases. The CDR3 nucleotides read TGTGCCAGCAGTTACTCGACAGCCCCCGGTAGCTATGGCTACACCTTC. This translates into CASSYSTAPGSYGYTF.

V usage is TRBV9 and J usage is TRBJ2-2; TRBD2 matches 10 bases. This CDR3 is 17 amino acids long. Trimming cost V 6 bases and J 4 bases; bases outside gene matches: 12. The germline CDR1 and CDR2 sequences are SGDLS and YYNGEE. The CDR3 DNA reads TGTGCCAGCACGCCGACTAGCGGGTACCCAGGCACCGGGGAGCTGTTTTTT. It encodes CASTPTSGYPGTGELFF. The full variable domain, completed using reference TRBV9 and TRBJ2-2, is DSGVTQTPKHLITATGQRVTLRCSPRSGDLSVYWYQQSLDQGLQFLIQYYNGEERAKGNILERFSAQQFPDLHSELNLSSLELGDSALYFCASTPTSGYPGTGELFFGEGSRLTVL.

V is TRBV5-1 and J is TRBJ2-1, with 7 bases lining up with TRBD1. Per the germline V gene, CDR1 is SGHRS and CDR2 is YFSETQ. The CDR3 consists of 16 residues. V gave up 0 bases and J gave up 5 bases; unmatched junction bases: 8. Here the CDR3 DNA reads TGCGCCAGCAGCTTGGATACAGGGGATCTTGACAATGAGCAGTTCTTC. Protein product: CASSLDTGDLDNEQFF.

V and J are TRBV7-3 and TRBJ2-1, with 11 bases that match TRBD2. Losses at the gene ends were 1 base for V and 15 bases for J; bases not matched to a gene: 11. This CDR3 contains 15 residues. Germline CDR1 is SGHTA and CDR2 is FQGTGA. CDR3 in DNA: TGTGCCAGCAGCTTAAGTAGCGGGGGGGGCTATTGGCGGTTCTTC. Translated, it gives CASSLSSGGGYWRFF.

The chain couples TRBV18 to TRBJ2-7, with D perhaps TRBD2 (6 bases). Trimming took 4 bases from V and 2 from J, leaving 21 bases between them. The germline V gene has CDR1 KGHSH and CDR2 LQKENI. The CDR3 sequence is 17 residues long. The CDR3: CASSRGPRGLVAYEQYF. The CDR3 nucleotides read TGTGCCAGCTCACGGGGACCGAGGGGACTCGTAGCCTACGAGCAGTACTTC.

This chain connects TRBV7-2 to TRBJ1-2; TRBD1 matches 8 bases. CDR3 length: 13 residues. CDR1 and CDR2 (germline): SGHTA, FQGNSA. Trimming took 1 base from V and 8 from J; bases not matched to a gene: 3. This CDR3 is CASSLGTGFGYTF. CDR3 DNA: TGTGCCAGCAGCTTAGGGACAGGGTTCGGCTACACCTTC.

This chain links TRBV7-8 with TRBJ2-3; a weak D match, TRBD2 (7 bases). Per the germline V gene, CDR1 is SGHVS and CDR2 is FQNEAQ. The CDR3 covers 15 residues. V lost 6 bases to trimming and J lost 3 bases, with 16 bases between them. Here the CDR3 DNA reads TGTGCCAGCAGATACCGGGGGGCGGGGACAGATACGCAGTATTTT. It translates to CASRYRGAGTDTQYF.

In this sample, this clone turned up a few times. The J gene is TRBJ1-5, the V gene TRBV7-2, with 7 bases identical to TRBD1. The CDR3 covers 15 residues. Germline V gives CDR1 SGHTA, CDR2 FQGNSA. Germline trimming cut 5 bases from V and 3 bases from J; bases unmatched to any gene: 7. The CDR3 loop reads CASSEQGMANQPQHF. As DNA, the CDR3 is TGTGCCAGCAGCGAACAGGGGATGGCCAATCAGCCCCAGCATTTT. The complete variable domain, with remaining parts taken from reference TRBV7-2 and TRBJ1-5, reads GAGVSQSPSNKVTEKGKDVELRCDPISGHTALYWYRQSLGQGLEFLIYFQGNSAPDKSGLPSDRFSAERTGGSVSTLTIQRTQQEDSAVYLCASSEQGMANQPQHFGDGTRLSIL.

The chain links TRBV7-2 to TRBJ2-3; D ambiguous. V was clipped by 9 bases and J by 0 bases, with 13 bases between them. CDR3 length: 14 amino acids. Germline V gene data show CDR1 as SGHTA and CDR2 as FQGNSA. The DNA of the CDR3 is TGTGCCAGTGGGCCCAGTGTTAGCACAGATACGCAGTATTTT. It yields the protein CASGPSVSTDTQYF.

The chain joins TRBV2 to TRBJ2-1, with a tentative D call TRBD2 (5 bases). Germline lookup yields CDR1 SNHLY and CDR2 FYNNEI. With 5 bases removed from V and 9 bases from J, the gap between germline ends came to 44 bases. The CDR3 spans 23 residues. The DNA for the CDR3 is TGTGCCAGCAGTCCTAACCCCATGACTCTAACCCGGCTAGGGAGTGGGAGTAGGAGTGAGCAGTTCTTC. This encodes CASSPNPMTLTRLGSGSRSEQFF. The full variable domain, rest sourced from reference TRBV2 and TRBJ2-1, is EPEVTQTPSHQVTQMGQEVILRCVPISNHLYFYWYRQILGQKVEFLVSFYNNEISEKSEIFDDQFSVERPDGSNFTLKIRSTKLEDSAMYFCASSPNPMTLTRLGSGSRSEQFFGPGTRLTVL.

The genes are TRBV5-6 and TRBJ2-3; the match to TRBD2 covers 8 bases. Germline lookup yields CDR1 SGHDT and CDR2 YYEEEE. CDR3 length: 16 residues. With 4 bases clipped from V and 1 base from J, the junction kept 8 bases outside the gene matches. DNA of the CDR3: TGTGCCAGCAGCCCCGTTCGGCGGGGGGGCACAGATACGCAGTATTTT. Translation gives CASSPVRRGGTDTQYF.

Regarding this clone: Mismatch with germline at one junction end may stem from a read error. The chain links TRBV30 to TRBJ1-4; D is uncertain. Germline V gene data show CDR1 as GTSNPN and CDR2 as SVGIG (reference sequence). The CDR3 sequence is 13 residues long. CDR3 in DNA: TGTGCCTGGAATTTTGGTACTAATGAAAATCTGTTTTTT. This codes for CAWNFGTNENLFF. The full variable domain, its missing parts supplied by reference TRBV30 and TRBJ1-4, is SQTIHQWPATLVQPVGSPLSLECTVEGTSNPNLYWYRQAAGRGLQLLFYSVGIGQISSEVPQNLSASRPQDRQFILSSKKLLLSDSGFYLCAWNFGTNENLFFGSGTQLSVL.

V and J are TRBV5-1 and TRBJ2-7; the match to TRBD1 covers 7 bases. CDR3 length equals 16 residues. CDR1 SGHRS and CDR2 YFSETQ come from the germline V gene. The junction had 13 bases not matched to a gene; V was cut back by 4 bases and J by 3 bases. For the CDR3, the DNA is TGCGCCAGCAGCCCCCTTCGGGACAGCGGAATCTACGAGCAGTACTTC. It translates to CASSPLRDSGIYEQYF.

The chain links TRBV20-1 to TRBJ1-6, with D unresolved. Per the germline V gene, CDR1 is DFQATT and CDR2 is SNEGSKA (reference sequence). Deletions cut 6 bases from V and 13 bases from J, with 13 bases between. The CDR3 has 11 amino acids. The CDR3 here is CSAASTGPLHF. CDR3 bases: TGCAGTGCCGCCTCGACCGGGCCCCTCCACTTT.

The V call is TRBV7-2, the J call TRBJ2-5, with 11 bases matching TRBD2. After removal of 5 bases from V and 1 base from J, the junction contained 3 bases not matched to a gene. Germline V lookup: CDR1 SGHTA, CDR2 FQGNSA. CDR3 size: 15 residues. The CDR3 spells CASSTLAGGQETQYF. CDR3 coding DNA: TGTGCCAGCAGCACCCTAGCGGGGGGCCAAGAGACCCAGTACTTC.